The entry below describes one T cell receptor beta chain. This entry belongs to a study of blood T cell repertoires in COVID-19. TCRdb's table, derived via immunoSEQ multiplex PCR, lists solely in-frame clones and lacks some. Seen here are some 120,000 clones, 70% to 90% observed once, and the top ten hold 3.8%. V lost 4 bases to trimming and J lost 4 bases; unmatched junction nucleotides: 8. This CDR3 has 16 amino acids. In germline, CDR1 is KGHDR, CDR2 SFDVKD. The sequencing sample was made of peripheral blood. The chain is built from TRBV24-1 and TRBJ2-3; 9 bases line up with TRBD2. The TCR was taken from a woman aged 50 to 60 with acute or convalescent COVID-19. This CDR3 reads CATSDSASGVSDTQYF. CDR3 in DNA: TGTGCCACCAGTGACTCCGCTAGCGGGGTCTCAGATACGCAGTATTTT.